The clone carrying this T cell receptor (beta chain) was found many times. The target antigen is unknown. The junction shows a germline mismatch at one end, possibly a read error. This library used roughly 400 ng RNA and molecular barcoded adaptors spanning alpha/delta and beta/gamma chains. Each CDR3 protein is one row after TCRdb ran MiXCR on the reads. The data hold approximately 40,000 distinct CDR3 sequences, with around 13% observed a single time. The sample comes from a study of read filtering for tumor transcriptome and immune sequencing. In the study overall: Whole-transcriptome libraries were prepared after DNase treatment. Study outcomes and limitations: Sorted CD138-negative bone marrow cells were not purified T cells. Approximately 77% of IR-seq clonotypes had a single read, yet these held roughly 3.3% of reads.

Looked up from germline, CDR1 is SGHTA and CDR2 is FQGNSA. This CDR3 has 12 amino acids. The specimen was a population of CD138-negative cells sorted from bone marrow. The sequence came from a donor at least 40 years old with multiple myeloma. The V call is TRBV7-2, the J call TRBJ2-1; D is unresolved. DNA of the CDR3: TGTGTCAGCAGCCCCGCGGTGGGTGAGCAGTTCTTC. Its translation: CVSSPAVGEQFF.